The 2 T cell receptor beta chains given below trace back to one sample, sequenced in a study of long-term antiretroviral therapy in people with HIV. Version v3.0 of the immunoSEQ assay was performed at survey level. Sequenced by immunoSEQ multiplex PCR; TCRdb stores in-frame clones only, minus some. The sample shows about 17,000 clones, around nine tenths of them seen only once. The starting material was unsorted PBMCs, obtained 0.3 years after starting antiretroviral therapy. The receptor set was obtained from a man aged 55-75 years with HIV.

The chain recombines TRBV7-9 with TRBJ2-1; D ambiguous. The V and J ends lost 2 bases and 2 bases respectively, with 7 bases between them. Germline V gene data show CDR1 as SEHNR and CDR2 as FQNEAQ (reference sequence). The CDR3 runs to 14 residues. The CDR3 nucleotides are TGTGCCAGCAGCTTACCGACACCCTACAATGAGCAGTTCTTC. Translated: CASSLPTPYNEQFF. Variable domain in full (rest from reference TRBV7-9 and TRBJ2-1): DTGVSQNPRHKITKRGQNVTFRCDPISEHNRLYWYRQTLGQGPEFLTYFQNEAQLEKSRLLSDRFSAERPKGSFSTLEIQRTEQGDSAMYLCASSLPTPYNEQFFGPGTRLTVL.

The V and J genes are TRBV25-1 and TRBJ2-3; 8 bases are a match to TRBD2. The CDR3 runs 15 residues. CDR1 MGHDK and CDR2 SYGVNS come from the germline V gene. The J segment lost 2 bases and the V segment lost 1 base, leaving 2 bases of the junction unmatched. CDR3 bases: TGTGCCAGCAGTGAATCAGCGGGAGCCACAGATACGCAGTATTTT. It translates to CASSESAGATDTQYF.